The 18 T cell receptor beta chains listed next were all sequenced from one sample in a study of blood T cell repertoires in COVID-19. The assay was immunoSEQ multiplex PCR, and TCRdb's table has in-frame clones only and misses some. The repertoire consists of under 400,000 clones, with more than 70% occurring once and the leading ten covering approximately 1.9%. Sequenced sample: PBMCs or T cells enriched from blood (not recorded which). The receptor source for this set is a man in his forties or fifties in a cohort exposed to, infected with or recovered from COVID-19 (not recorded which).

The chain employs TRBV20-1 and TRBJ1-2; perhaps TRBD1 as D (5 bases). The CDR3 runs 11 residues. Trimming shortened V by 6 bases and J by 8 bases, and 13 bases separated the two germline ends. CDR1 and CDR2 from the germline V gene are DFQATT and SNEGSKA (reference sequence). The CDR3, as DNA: TGCAGTGCCCCGGGGGTCTTCGGCTACACCTTC. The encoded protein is CSAPGVFGYTF.

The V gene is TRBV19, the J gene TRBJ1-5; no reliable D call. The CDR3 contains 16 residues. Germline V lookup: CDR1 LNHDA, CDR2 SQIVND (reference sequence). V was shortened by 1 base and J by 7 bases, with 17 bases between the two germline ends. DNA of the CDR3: TGTGCCAGTAGTATAGGGCGCAGGTCCAGCAGACAGCCCCAGCATTTT. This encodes CASSIGRRSSRQPQHF.

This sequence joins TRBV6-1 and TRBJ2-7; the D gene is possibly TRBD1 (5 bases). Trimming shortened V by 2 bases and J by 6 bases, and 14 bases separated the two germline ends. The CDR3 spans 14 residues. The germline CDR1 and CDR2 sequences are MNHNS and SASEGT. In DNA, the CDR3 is TGTGCCAGCAGTGAATCCCCAGGGATCTCCGAGCAGTACTTC. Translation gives CASSESPGISEQYF.

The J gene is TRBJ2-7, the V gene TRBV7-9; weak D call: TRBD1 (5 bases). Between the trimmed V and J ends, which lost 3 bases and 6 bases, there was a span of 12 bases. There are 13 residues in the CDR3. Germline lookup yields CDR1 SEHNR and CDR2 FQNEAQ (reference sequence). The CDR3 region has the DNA TGTGCCAGCAGCTTTCAGGGTTCGGGCGAGCAGTACTTC. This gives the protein CASSFQGSGEQYF.

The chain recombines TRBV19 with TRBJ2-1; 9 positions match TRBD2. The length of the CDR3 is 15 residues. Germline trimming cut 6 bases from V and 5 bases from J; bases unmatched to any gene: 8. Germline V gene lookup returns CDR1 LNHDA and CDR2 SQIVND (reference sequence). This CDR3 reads CASSLGGRGNNEQFF. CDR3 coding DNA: TGTGCCAGTAGCCTTGGCGGGAGGGGCAACAATGAGCAGTTCTTC.

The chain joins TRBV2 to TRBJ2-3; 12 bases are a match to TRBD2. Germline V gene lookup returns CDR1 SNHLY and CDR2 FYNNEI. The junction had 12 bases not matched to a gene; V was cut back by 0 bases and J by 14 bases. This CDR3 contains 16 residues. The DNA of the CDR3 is TGTGCCAGCAGTGAAGCGGAGACTAGCGGGAGTTTTTTTGGGTATTTT. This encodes CASSEAETSGSFFGYF.

CDR3 protein: CASSPRLNSYNSPLHF. The DNA of the CDR3 is TGTGCCAGCAGCCCTCGACTAAACTCCTATAATTCACCCCTCCACTTT. This chain joins TRBV28 and TRBJ1-6; no reliable D call. The CDR3 totals 16 residues. With 6 bases removed from V and 0 bases from J, the gap between germline ends came to 12 bases. The germline V gene encodes CDR1 MDHEN and CDR2 SYDVKM.

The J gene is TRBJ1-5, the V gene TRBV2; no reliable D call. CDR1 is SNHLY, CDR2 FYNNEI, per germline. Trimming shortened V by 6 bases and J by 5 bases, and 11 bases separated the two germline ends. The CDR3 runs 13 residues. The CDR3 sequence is CASRADGYQPQHF. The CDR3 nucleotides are TGTGCCAGCAGGGCCGATGGTTATCAGCCCCAGCATTTT.

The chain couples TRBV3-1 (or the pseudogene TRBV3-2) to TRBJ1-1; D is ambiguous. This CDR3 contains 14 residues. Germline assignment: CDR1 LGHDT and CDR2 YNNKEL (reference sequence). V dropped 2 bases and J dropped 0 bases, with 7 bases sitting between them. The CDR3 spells CASSQQSMNTEAFF. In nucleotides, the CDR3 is TGTGCCAGCAGCCAACAGTCCATGAACACTGAAGCTTTCTTT.

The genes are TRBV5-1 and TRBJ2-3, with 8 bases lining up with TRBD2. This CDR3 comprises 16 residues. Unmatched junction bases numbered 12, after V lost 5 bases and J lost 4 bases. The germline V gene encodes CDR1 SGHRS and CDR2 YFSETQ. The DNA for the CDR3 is TGCGCCAGCAGGACCGGGAGCGGGGGAGGGGCAGATACGCAGTATTTT. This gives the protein CASRTGSGGGADTQYF. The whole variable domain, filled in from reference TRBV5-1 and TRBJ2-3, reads KAGVTQTPRYLIKTRGQQVTLSCSPISGHRSVSWYQQTPGQGLQFLFEYFSETQRNKGNFPGRFSGRQFSNSRSEMNVSTLELGDSALYLCASRTGSGGGADTQYFGPGTRLTVL.

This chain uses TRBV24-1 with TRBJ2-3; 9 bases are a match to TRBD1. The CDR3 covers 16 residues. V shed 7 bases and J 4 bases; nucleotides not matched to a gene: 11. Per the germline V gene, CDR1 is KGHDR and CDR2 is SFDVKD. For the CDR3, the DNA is TGTGCCACCAGGAACGGCCGGGACAGGGAAGCAGATACGCAGTATTTT. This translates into CATRNGRDREADTQYF.

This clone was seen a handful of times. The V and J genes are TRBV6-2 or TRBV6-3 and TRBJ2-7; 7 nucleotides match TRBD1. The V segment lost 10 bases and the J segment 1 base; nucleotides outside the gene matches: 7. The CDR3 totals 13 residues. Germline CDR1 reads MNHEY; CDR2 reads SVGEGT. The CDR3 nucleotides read TGTGCCACCAACCCGACAGGGTCCTACGAGCAGTACTTC. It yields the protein CATNPTGSYEQYF.

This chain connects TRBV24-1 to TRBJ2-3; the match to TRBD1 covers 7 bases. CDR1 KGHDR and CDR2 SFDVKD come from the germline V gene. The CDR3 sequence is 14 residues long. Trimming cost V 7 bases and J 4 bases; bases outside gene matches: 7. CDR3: CATRQTGSADTQYF. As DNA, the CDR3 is TGTGCCACCAGGCAGACAGGGAGTGCAGATACGCAGTATTTT.

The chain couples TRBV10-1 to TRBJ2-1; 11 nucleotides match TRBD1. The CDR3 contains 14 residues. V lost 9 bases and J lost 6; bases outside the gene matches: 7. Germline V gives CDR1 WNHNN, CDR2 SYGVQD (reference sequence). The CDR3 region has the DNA TGCGCCAGGACTACCGGGACAGGGGGCAATGAGCAGTTCTTC. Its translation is CARTTGTGGNEQFF.

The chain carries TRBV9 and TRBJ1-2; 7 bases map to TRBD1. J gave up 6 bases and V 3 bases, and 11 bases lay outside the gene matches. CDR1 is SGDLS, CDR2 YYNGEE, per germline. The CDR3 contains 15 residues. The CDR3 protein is CASSAAVLGTDGYTF. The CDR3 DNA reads TGTGCCAGCAGCGCAGCCGTCCTCGGGACAGATGGCTACACCTTC.

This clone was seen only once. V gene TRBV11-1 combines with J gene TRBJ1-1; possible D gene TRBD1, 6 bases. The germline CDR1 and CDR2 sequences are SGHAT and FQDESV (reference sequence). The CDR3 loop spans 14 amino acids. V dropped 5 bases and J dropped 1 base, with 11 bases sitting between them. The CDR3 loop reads CASSILQGNTEAFF. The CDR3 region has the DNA TGTGCCAGCAGCATATTACAGGGGAACACTGAAGCTTTCTTT. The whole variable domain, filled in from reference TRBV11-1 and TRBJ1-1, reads EAEVAQSPRYKITEKSQAVAFWCDPISGHATLYWYRQILGQGPELLVQFQDESVVDDSQLPKDRFSAERLKGVDSTLKIQPAELGDSAMYLCASSILQGNTEAFFGQGTRLTVV.

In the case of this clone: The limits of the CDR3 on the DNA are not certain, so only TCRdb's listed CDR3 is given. The CDR3 here is CASSEFGQGARTF. The chain uses TRBV6-1 and TRBJ1-2; the table calls TRBD1, which could not be checked here. Germline-derived CDR1 and CDR2 are MNHNS and SASEGT. The CDR3 is made up of 13 amino acids, end residues included.

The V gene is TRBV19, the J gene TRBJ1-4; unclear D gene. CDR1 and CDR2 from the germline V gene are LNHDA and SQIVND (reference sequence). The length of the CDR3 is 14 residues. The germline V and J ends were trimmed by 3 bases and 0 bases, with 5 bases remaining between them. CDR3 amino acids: CASSIRTTNEKLFF. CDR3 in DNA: TGTGCCAGTAGTATCAGGACAACTAATGAAAAACTGTTTTTT.